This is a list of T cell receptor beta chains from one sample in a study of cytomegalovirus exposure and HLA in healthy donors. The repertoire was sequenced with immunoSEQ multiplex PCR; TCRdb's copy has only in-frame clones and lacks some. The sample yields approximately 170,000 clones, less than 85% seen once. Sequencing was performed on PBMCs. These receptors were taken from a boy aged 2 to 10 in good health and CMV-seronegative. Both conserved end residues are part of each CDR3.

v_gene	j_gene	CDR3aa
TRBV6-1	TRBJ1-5	CASSGSTGGQPQHF
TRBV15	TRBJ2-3	CATSRLIAGGGTDTQYF
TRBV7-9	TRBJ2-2	CASSQGGWRAPSTGELFF
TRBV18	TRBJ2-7	CASSPSGGVYEQYF
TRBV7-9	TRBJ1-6	CASSVQGEPLHF
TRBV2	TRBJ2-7	CASSSPRTGPLYEQYF
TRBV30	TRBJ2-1	CAWSPVTAPRNEQFF
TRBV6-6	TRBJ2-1	CASSRRDRGLREQFF
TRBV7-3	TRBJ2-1	CASSLPQKPYNEQFF
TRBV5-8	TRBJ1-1	CASSLGDRAVRTEAFF
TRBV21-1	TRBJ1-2	CASEGLDRHYGYTF
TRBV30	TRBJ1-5	CAWSYRQGSGQPQHF
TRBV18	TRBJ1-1	CASSPRAGDTEAFF
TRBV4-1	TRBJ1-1	CASSQEGGGITEAFF
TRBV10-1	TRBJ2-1	CASSDDRGSYNEQFF
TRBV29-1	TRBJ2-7	CSVGVSGKEQYF
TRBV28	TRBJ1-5	CASSFGGQPQHF
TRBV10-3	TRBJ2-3	CAISEGTSGGGADTQYF
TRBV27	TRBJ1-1	CASSVAGASTEAFF
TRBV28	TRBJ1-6	CASVPDTVDISSYNSPLHF
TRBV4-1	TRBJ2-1	CASSQPLTGNNEQFF
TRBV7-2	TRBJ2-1	CASSFNLHWGGSNEQFF
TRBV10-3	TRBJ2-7	CAISEQLGGSHPSYEQYF
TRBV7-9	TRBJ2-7	CSSSSGDEQYF
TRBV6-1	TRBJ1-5	CASSDKRGKSNQPQHF
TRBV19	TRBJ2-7	CASSPAEELYEQYF
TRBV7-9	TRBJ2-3	CSSSFPQGIKDTQYF
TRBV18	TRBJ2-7	CASSQPGLQEQYF
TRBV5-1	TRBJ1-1	CASSLGTGGSTEAFF
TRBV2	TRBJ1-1	CASSLTGNTEAFF
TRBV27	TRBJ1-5	CASSRTGWGNQPQHF
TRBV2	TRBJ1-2	CASSAPQGINYDYTF